These 4 T cell receptor beta chains were sequenced from one sample in a study of T cells in Graves' hyperthyroidism and ophthalmopathy. RNA transcripts served as the template for amplifying TCR beta CDR3 regions. TCR CDR3 underwent first-round RT-PCR with the HTBI primer set. One entry per CDR3 protein, called by TCRdb with MiXCR from the multiplex PCR reads. The sample has about 590,000 distinct CDR3 sequences, less than 20% seen once. What was sequenced was blood. The receptors here all came from a woman in her 30s with Graves' hyperthyroidism.

In its sample, this clonotype was seen many times. This chain connects TRBV15 to TRBJ1-1, with D perhaps matching TRBD1 (6 bases). The CDR3 is made up of 14 amino acids. Looked up from germline, CDR1 is LNHNV and CDR2 is YYDKDF (reference sequence). V lost 5 bases and J lost 3, with 13 bases in between. The CDR3 spells CATSLNEGDTEAFF. The CDR3 DNA reads as TGTGCCACCAGCCTTAATGAGGGGGACACTGAAGCTTTCTTT.

In this sample, this clonotype turned up a few times. The chain uses TRBV3-1 and TRBJ2-5, with 11 bases lining up with TRBD2. With V trimmed by 1 base and J by 4 bases, 2 bases remained unmatched. The CDR3 is made up of 15 amino acids. The germline V gene encodes CDR1 LGHDT and CDR2 YNNKEL (reference sequence). In DNA form, the CDR3 reads TGTGCCAGCAGCCAAGGCGGACTAGCGGGAGAGACCCAGTACTTC. This translates into CASSQGGLAGETQYF.

Notes on this clonotype: The junction departs from the called germline gene at one end, perhaps through a read error. V is TRBV7-6 and J is TRBJ1-5; 7 bases fit TRBD1. This CDR3 contains 16 residues. CDR1 and CDR2 (germline): SGHVS, FNYEAQ. The CDR3: CASGLGDSYSNQPQHF. For the CDR3, the DNA is TGTGCCAGCGGCTTAGGGGACAGTTATAGCAATCAGCCCCAGCATTTT. Drawing the rest from reference TRBV7-6 and TRBJ1-5, the complete variable domain is GAGVSQSPRYKVTKRGQDVALRCDPISGHVSLYWYRQALGQGPEFLTYFNYEAQQDKSGLPNDRFSAERPEGSISTLTIQRTEQRDSAMYRCASGLGDSYSNQPQHFGDGTRLSIL.

The sample holds many counts of this clonotype. The chain links TRBV18 to TRBJ2-1; D perhaps matches TRBD1 (6 bases). The CDR3 consists of 13 residues. V was clipped by 6 bases and J by 9 bases, with 15 bases between them. The germline V gene has CDR1 KGHSH and CDR2 LQKENI. The CDR3 DNA follows: TGTGCCAGCTCGCTACAGGGTACCATTGAGCAGTTCTTC. It specifies CASSLQGTIEQFF.